A selection of T cell receptor beta chains follows, all from one sample in a study of PD-1 blockade in classical Hodgkin lymphoma. This table comes from immunoSEQ multiplex PCR, and its TCRdb copy is limited to in-frame clones, with some not included. The sample carries more than 2,000 clones, roughly 60% recorded once. Sequencing was performed on peripheral blood mononuclear cells (PBMCs), taken at baseline. The receptors derive from a human donor with classical Hodgkin lymphoma. Both conserved end residues are part of each CDR3. D genes are given only for firm matches. The size field is filled for only some rows; it gives once, few, many or a size class.

CDR3 DNA	CDR3 protein	V gene	clone size	CDR3 length	J gene	D gene
TGTGCCAGCAAAAGATGGGAACAAGAGACCCAGTACTTC	CASKRWEQETQYF	TRBV7-9	-	13	TRBJ2-5	-
TGTGCTAGTGGTTTGGTACGGGACAGGGGGCGAGGTGGCTACACCTTC	CASGLVRDRGRGGYTF	TRBV12-5	large	16	TRBJ1-2	TRBD1
TGTGCCATCATCGGGGGAAGGGGTGAGCAGTTCTTC	CAIIGGRGEQFF	TRBV10-3	few	12	TRBJ2-1	-
TGTGCCAGCAGCTTAGGAGGAGGCGGGCGAGAGACCCAGTACTTC	CASSLGGGGRETQYF	TRBV11-2	few	15	TRBJ2-5	-
TGTGCCAGCAGCTTCGGGAGGAGTAATGAAAAACTGTTTTTT	CASSFGRSNEKLFF	TRBV11-2	few	14	TRBJ1-4	-
TGCGCCAGCAGGCGGGACGGAGGCTCCAATTCACCCCTCCACTTT	CASRRDGGSNSPLHF	TRBV5-1	-	15	TRBJ1-6	-
TGTGCTAGTGGTTATACAGGGGGACCCGGGGAGCTGTTTTTT	CASGYTGGPGELFF	TRBV12-5	-	14	TRBJ2-2	TRBD1
TGTGCCAGCAGTGGGGACAGTCTGGAAAAACTGTTTTTT	CASSGDSLEKLFF	TRBV6-1	-	13	TRBJ1-4	TRBD1
TGTGCCAGCAGCCAAGATCTAACTAGGAGAGAGACCCAGTACTTC	CASSQDLTRRETQYF	TRBV14	-	15	TRBJ2-5	-
TGTGCCAGCAGGGAGGCTGCTTTGGGCAATCAGCCCCAGCATTTT	CASREAALGNQPQHF	TRBV6-5	few	15	TRBJ1-5	-
TGTGCCAGCACTACACGGGGCAGGGGGAATTCACCCCTCCACTTT	CASTTRGRGNSPLHF	TRBV6-5	-	15	TRBJ1-6	TRBD1
TGTGCCAGCAGTGAAGCAACTAGCGGAGTCATGGAGACCCAGTACTTC	CASSEATSGVMETQYF	TRBV6-1	-	16	TRBJ2-5	TRBD2
TGTGCCAGCAGCGGGCGGGGACTCGGGGACGAGCAGTACTTC	CASSGRGLGDEQYF	TRBV7-6	large	14	TRBJ2-7	-
TGTGCCAGTAGTTTATCCTCGAGGACTAACTATGGCTACACCTTC	CASSLSSRTNYGYTF	TRBV19	-	15	TRBJ1-2	-
TGTGCCAGCAGCTTAGTAGGACAGTATCGAGCTTTCTTT	CASSLVGQYRAFF	TRBV7-9	medium-sized	13	TRBJ1-1	-
TGTGCCAGCAGCTTAAATGGGGGCTTTGGAAACACCATATATTTT	CASSLNGGFGNTIYF	TRBV7-3	large	15	TRBJ1-3	-
TGTGCCACCAGCGAGGGGAACATGAGGAGCTACGAGCAGTACTTC	CATSEGNMRSYEQYF	TRBV15	-	15	TRBJ2-7	-
TGTGCCAGCAGTAGCCCCAGAGGCAATCAGCCCCAGCATTTT	CASSSPRGNQPQHF	TRBV6-4	-	14	TRBJ1-5	-
TGTGCCAGCAGTGGGGTTACCTATAATTCACCCCTCCACTTT	CASSGVTYNSPLHF	TRBV28	few	14	TRBJ1-6	-
TGTGCCAGCGTAGCCGGGACAGGAATCACTGAAGCTTTCTTT	CASVAGTGITEAFF	TRBV2	few	14	TRBJ1-1	TRBD1
TGTGCCAGCAGCCCCAGGACAGATGGCTACACCTTC	CASSPRTDGYTF	TRBV11-3	-	12	TRBJ1-2	-
TGTGCCAGCAGCCGAGGGACAGGCAGCACAGATACGCAGTATTTT	CASSRGTGSTDTQYF	TRBV11-2	-	15	TRBJ2-3	TRBD1
TGTGCCAGCAGCCCAGGCGGCACTGAAGCTTTCTTT	CASSPGGTEAFF	TRBV7-3	large	12	TRBJ1-1	-
TGTGCCAGCAGTGATTGGGCGGGGGCCACAGATACGCAGTATTTT	CASSDWAGATDTQYF	TRBV6-1	few	15	TRBJ2-3	-
TGTGCCAGCAGCGCCTGGACTAGCACGCAGTATTTT	CASSAWTSTQYF	TRBV9	-	12	TRBJ2-3	TRBD2
TGTGCCAGCACCCCCGGCCGAGATCCGGGTGGCTACACCTTC	CASTPGRDPGGYTF	TRBV5-6	-	14	TRBJ1-2	-
TGTGCCAGCAGAGACAGATACTACGAGCAGTACTTC	CASRDRYYEQYF	TRBV7-9	-	12	TRBJ2-7	-
TGTGCCATCAGTGAGCCGTCCCGAGACGAGCAGTACTTC	CAISEPSRDEQYF	TRBV10-3	-	13	TRBJ2-7	-
TGTGCCAGCAGTGAAACAGGGGGGAGCTACAATGAGCAGTTCTTC	CASSETGGSYNEQFF	TRBV6-1	-	15	TRBJ2-1	TRBD1
TGTGCCATCAGTGAGTCGAGGCTAGCGGGGTTTTTTGTGGAGACCCAGTACTTC	CAISESRLAGFFVETQYF	TRBV10-3	-	18	TRBJ2-5	TRBD2
TGTGCCAGCAGCTTATCCCCGAGCTCCTACAATGAGCAGTTCTTC	CASSLSPSSYNEQFF	TRBV7-2	-	15	TRBJ2-1	-
TGTGCCAGCAGTTACGGTTCAGGGCGTAGGGAAGCTTTCTTT	CASSYGSGRREAFF	TRBV6-5	-	14	TRBJ1-1	-
TGTGCCAGCAGTCCGGCGCGAGGACACACTCACTACGAGCAGTACTTC	CASSPARGHTHYEQYF	TRBV28	once	16	TRBJ2-7	-
TGTGCCAGCAGTTTTCTGTCCGGCACAGATACGCAGTATTTT	CASSFLSGTDTQYF	TRBV28	-	14	TRBJ2-3	-
TGTGCCAGCAGCAAGGTTAGGGGCGGCAGGGATGAAAAACTGTTTTTT	CASSKVRGGRDEKLFF	TRBV21-1	few	16	TRBJ1-4	-
TGTGCCAGCAGTCTCAACCTCGGGCTCCTAAGGTCAGGAAACACCATATATTTT	CASSLNLGLLRSGNTIYF	TRBV28	few	18	TRBJ1-3	-
TGTGCCAGCAGCTTGGTACTTAACAATGAGCAGTTCTTC	CASSLVLNNEQFF	TRBV5-4	-	13	TRBJ2-1	-
TGTGCCGGGGGGGCTGCGTACAATGAGCAGTTCTTC	CAGGAAYNEQFF	TRBV7-9	-	12	TRBJ2-1	-
TGTGCCAGCAGTTACGCCCAGACTTACGAGCAGTACTTC	CASSYAQTYEQYF	TRBV6-6	few	13	TRBJ2-7	-
TGTGCCAGCAGCCCCGACCTAATGACTAGCGGGGGGCCAGATACGCAGTATTTT	CASSPDLMTSGGPDTQYF	TRBV9	-	18	TRBJ2-3	TRBD2
TGTGCCAGCAGCCCAGGGGTCGGGGAGCTGTTTTTT	CASSPGVGELFF	TRBV9	-	12	TRBJ2-2	-
TGTGCCAGCAGCGGGTCCACAGATACGCAGTATTTT	CASSGSTDTQYF	TRBV7-2	-	12	TRBJ2-3	-
TGTGCCAGTAGGGACAGGGGTAGCAATCAGCCCCAGCATTTT	CASRDRGSNQPQHF	TRBV19	few	14	TRBJ1-5	TRBD1
TGTGCCAGTACGGGACAGGGTAGACGGTACTTC	CASTGQGRRYF	TRBV19	-	11	TRBJ2-5	TRBD1
TGTGCCAGCAGCTTAGAGGCCTCGGGGTCCACTGAAGCTTTCTTT	CASSLEASGSTEAFF	TRBV7-6	few	15	TRBJ1-1	-
TGTGCCAGCAGCTTAGTTATAGGAGGACTCCAACAGCCCCAGCATTTT	CASSLVIGGLQQPQHF	TRBV7-2	-	16	TRBJ1-5	-
TGTGCCAGCAGCTTAGGGACTAGCCCCCAAATCGAGACCCAGTACTTC	CASSLGTSPQIETQYF	TRBV7-8	-	16	TRBJ2-5	TRBD2
TGCGCCAGCAGCTCAACGAGAGGGGCAAACACCGGGGAGCTGTTTTTT	CASSSTRGANTGELFF	TRBV5-1	once	16	TRBJ2-2	-
TGTGCCAGCAGCTTCTTCTTGGGCACAAATACGCAGTATTTT	CASSFFLGTNTQYF	TRBV5-4	-	14	TRBJ2-3	-
TGTGCCAGCAAGAGCGGGGGACCATTCAATGAGCAGTTCTTC	CASKSGGPFNEQFF	TRBV6-5	large	14	TRBJ2-1	TRBD2
TGTGCCAGCAGCCTACCGACAGGGAACACTGAAGCTTTCTTT	CASSLPTGNTEAFF	TRBV5-4	few	14	TRBJ1-1	-